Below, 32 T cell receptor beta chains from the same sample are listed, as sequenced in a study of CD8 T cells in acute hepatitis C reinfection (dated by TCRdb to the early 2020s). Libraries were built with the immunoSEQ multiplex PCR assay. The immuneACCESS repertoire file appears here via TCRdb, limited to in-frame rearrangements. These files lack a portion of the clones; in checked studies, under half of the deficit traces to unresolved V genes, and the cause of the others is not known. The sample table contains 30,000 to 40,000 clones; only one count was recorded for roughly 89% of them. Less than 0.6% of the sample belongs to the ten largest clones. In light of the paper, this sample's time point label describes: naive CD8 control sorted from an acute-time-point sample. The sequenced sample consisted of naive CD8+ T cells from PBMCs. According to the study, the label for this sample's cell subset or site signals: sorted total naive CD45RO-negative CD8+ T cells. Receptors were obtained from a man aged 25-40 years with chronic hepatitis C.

The CDR3 here is CASSQATHHEQYF. CDR3 bases: TGTGCCAGCAGCCAAGCGACCCATCACGAGCAGTACTTC. The V call is TRBV4-2, the J call TRBJ2-7; unclear D gene. Deletions cut 1 base from V and 5 bases from J, with 9 bases between. This CDR3 is built from 13 residues. Germline assignment: CDR1 LGHNA and CDR2 YNFKEQ.

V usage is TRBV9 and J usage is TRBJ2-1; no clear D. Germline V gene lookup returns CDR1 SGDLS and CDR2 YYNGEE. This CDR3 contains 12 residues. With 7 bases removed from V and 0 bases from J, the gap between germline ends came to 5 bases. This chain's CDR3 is CASGSSYNEQFF. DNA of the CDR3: TGTGCCAGCGGAAGCTCCTACAATGAGCAGTTCTTC.

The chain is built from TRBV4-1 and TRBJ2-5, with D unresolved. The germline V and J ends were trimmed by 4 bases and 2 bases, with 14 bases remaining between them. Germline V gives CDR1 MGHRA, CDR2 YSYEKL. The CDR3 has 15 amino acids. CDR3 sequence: CASSLRFGRQETQYF. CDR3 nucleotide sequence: TGCGCCAGCAGCCTACGGTTCGGTAGGCAAGAGACCCAGTACTTC.

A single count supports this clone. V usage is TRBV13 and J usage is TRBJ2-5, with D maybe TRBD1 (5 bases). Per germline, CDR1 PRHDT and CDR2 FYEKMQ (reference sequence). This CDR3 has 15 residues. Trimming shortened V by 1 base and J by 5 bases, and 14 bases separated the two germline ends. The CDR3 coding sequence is TGTGCCAGCAGCTTAGCGTCCAGGGCCGGCGAGACCCAGTACTTC. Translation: CASSLASRAGETQYF.

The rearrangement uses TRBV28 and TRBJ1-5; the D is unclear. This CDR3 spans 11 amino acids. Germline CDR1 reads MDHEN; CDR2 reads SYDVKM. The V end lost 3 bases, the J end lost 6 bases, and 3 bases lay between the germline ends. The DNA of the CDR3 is TGTGCCAGCAGTTTGAGTCAGCCCCAGCATTTT. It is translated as CASSLSQPQHF.

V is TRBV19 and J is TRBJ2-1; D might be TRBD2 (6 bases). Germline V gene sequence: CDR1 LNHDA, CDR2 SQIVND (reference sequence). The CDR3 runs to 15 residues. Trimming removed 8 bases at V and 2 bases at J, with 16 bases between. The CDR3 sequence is CASSGGRPTYNEQFF. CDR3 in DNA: TGTGCCAGTTCTGGGGGGAGGCCAACCTACAATGAGCAGTTCTTC.

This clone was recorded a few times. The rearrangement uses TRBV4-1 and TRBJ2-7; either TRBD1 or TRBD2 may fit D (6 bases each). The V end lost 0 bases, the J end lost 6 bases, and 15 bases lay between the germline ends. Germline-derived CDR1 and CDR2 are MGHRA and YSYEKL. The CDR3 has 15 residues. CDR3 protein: CASSQERGLLGEQYF. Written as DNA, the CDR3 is TGCGCCAGCAGCCAAGAACGGGGGCTTCTTGGCGAGCAGTACTTC.

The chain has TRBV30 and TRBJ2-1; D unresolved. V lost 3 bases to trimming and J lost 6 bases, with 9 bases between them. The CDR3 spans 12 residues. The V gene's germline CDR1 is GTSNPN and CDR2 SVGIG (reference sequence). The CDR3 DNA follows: TGTGCCTGGAGCTTACTTTCCAATGAGCAGTTCTTC. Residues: CAWSLLSNEQFF. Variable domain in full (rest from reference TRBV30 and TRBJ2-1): SQTIHQWPATLVQPVGSPLSLECTVEGTSNPNLYWYRQAAGRGLQLLFYSVGIGQISSEVPQNLSASRPQDRQFILSSKKLLLSDSGFYLCAWSLLSNEQFFGPGTRLTVL.

CDR3 DNA: TGTGCCAGCAGTGCCGGACTAGCGGACTACGAGCAGTACTTC. It specifies CASSAGLADYEQYF. The rearrangement uses TRBV9 and TRBJ2-7, with 10 nucleotides matching TRBD2. Germline values: CDR1 SGDLS, CDR2 YYNGEE. After removal of 5 bases from V and 3 bases from J, the junction contained 5 bases not matched to a gene. The CDR3 spans 14 residues.

CDR3 amino acids: CASSEGAGPFYGYTF. The CDR3 region has the DNA TGTGCCAGTAGTGAGGGTGCAGGGCCTTTCTATGGCTACACCTTC. V gene TRBV19 combines with J gene TRBJ1-2; possible D gene TRBD1, 5 bases. The CDR3 totals 15 residues. V lost 5 bases, J lost 4 bases, and 17 bases lay in between. Germline loops: CDR1 LNHDA, CDR2 SQIVND (reference sequence).

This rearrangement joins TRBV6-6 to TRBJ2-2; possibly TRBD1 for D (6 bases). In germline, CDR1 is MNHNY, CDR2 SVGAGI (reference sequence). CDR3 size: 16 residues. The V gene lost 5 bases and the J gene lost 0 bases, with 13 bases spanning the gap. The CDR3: CASSHPGTSNTGELFF. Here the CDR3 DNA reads TGTGCCAGCAGTCACCCCGGGACATCGAACACCGGGGAGCTGTTTTTT.

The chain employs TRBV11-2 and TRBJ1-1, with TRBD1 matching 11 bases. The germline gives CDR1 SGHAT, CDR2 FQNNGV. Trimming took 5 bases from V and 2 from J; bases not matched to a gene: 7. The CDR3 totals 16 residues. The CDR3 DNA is TGTGCCAGCAGCCGCGGACAGGGGGCCCTAAACACTGAAGCTTTCTTT. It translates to CASSRGQGALNTEAFF.

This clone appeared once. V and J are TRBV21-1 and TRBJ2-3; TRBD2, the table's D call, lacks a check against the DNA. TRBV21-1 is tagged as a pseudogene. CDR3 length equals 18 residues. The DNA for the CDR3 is TGTGCCAGCAGCAAAGTAAATAGCGGGGGGTGGTGTTCAGATACGCAGTATTTT. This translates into CASSKVNSGGWCSDTQYF.

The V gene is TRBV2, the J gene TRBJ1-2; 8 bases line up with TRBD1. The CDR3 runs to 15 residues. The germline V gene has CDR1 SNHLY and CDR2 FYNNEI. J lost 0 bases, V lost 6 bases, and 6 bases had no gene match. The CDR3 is CASRGDRQTNYGYTF. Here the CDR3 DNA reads TGTGCCAGCAGGGGGGACAGGCAAACTAACTATGGCTACACCTTC.

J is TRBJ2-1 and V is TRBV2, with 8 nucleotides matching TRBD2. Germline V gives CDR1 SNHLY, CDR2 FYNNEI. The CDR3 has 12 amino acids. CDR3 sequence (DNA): TGTGGCGTGCAGCGGGAGCGGAATGAGCAGTTCTTC. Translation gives CGVQRERNEQFF. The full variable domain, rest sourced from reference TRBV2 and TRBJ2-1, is EPEVTQTPSHQVTQMGQEVILRCVPISNHLYFYWYRQILGQKVEFLVSFYNNEISEKSEIFDDQFSVERPDGSNFTLKIRSTKLEDSAMYFCGVQRERNEQFFGPGTRLTVL.

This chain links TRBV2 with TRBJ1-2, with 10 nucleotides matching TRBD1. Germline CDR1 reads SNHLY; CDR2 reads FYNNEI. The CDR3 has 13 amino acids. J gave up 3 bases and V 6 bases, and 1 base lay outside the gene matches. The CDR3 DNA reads TGTGCCAGCAGGGACAGGGGGTACTATGGCTACACCTTC. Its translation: CASRDRGYYGYTF.

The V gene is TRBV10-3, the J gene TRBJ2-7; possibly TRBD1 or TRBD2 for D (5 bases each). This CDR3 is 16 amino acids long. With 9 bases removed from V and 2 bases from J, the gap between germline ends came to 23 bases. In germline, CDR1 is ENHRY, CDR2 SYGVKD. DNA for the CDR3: TGTGCCATTGTTGCCGACGCCGGGACGGGTCCCTACGAGCAGTACTTC. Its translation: CAIVADAGTGPYEQYF.

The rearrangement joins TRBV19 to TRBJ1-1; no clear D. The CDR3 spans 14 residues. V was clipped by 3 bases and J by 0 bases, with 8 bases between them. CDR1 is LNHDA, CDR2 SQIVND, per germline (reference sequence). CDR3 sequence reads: CASSIFDLNTEAFF. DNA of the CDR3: TGTGCCAGTAGTATTTTCGATCTGAACACTGAAGCTTTCTTT.

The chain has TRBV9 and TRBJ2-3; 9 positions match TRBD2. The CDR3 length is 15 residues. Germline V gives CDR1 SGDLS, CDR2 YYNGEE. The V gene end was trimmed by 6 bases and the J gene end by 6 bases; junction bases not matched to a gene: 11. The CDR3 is CASTLAGRSGDTQYF. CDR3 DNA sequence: TGTGCCAGCACCCTAGCGGGGCGGTCGGGGGATACGCAGTATTTT.

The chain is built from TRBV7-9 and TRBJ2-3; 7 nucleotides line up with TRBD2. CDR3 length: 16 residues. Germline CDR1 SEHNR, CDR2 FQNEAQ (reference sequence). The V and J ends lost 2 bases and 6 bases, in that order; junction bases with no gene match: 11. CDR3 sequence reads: CASSLTMGGGRDTQYF. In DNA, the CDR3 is TGTGCCAGCAGCTTAACGATGGGCGGGGGAAGGGATACGCAGTATTTT.

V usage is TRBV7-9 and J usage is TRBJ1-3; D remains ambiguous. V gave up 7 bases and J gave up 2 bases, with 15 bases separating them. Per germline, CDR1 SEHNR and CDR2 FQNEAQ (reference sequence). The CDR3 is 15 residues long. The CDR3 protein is CASNGQIGTGNTIYF. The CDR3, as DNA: TGTGCCAGCAATGGGCAGATAGGAACTGGAAACACCATATATTTT.

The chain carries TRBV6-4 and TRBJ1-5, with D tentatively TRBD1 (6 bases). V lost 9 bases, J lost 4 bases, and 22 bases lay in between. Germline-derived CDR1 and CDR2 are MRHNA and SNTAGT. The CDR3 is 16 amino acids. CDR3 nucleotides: TGTGCCAGTCCCCCGGGGGCCCCGGAGGGAAATCAGCCCCAGCATTTT. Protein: CASPPGAPEGNQPQHF.

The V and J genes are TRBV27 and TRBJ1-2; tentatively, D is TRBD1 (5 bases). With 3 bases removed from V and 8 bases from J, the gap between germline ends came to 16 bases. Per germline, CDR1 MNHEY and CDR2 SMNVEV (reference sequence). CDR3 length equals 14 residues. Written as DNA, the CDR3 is TGTGCCAGCAGTTTGGGCAGGGATTGGGAAGGCTACACCTTC. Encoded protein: CASSLGRDWEGYTF.

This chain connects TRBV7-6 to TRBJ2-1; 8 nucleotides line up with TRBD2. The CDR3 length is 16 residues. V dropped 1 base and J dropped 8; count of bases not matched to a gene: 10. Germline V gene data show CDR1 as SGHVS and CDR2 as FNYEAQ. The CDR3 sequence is CASSLGAGLASDEQFF. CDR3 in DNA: TGTGCCAGCAGCTTAGGGGCCGGACTAGCCTCCGATGAGCAGTTCTTC.

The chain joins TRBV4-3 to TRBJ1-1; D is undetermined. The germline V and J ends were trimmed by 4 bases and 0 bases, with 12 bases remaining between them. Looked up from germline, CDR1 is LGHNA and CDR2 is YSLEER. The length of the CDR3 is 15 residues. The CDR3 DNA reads TGCGCCAGCAGCCCTCGCCGGTCCATGAACACTGAAGCTTTCTTT. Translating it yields CASSPRRSMNTEAFF.

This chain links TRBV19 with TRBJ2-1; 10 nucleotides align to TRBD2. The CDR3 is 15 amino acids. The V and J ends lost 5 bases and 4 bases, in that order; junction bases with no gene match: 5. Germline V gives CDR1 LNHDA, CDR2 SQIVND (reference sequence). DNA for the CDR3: TGTGCCAGTAGTTTGGGACTAGCGAATTACAATGAGCAGTTCTTC. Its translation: CASSLGLANYNEQFF.

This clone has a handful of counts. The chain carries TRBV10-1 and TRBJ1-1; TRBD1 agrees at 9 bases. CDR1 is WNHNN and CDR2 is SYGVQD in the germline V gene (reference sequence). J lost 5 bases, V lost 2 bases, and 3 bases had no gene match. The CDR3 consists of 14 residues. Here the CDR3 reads CASSEDRGWTEAFF. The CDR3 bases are TGCGCCAGCAGTGAGGACAGGGGGTGGACTGAAGCTTTCTTT.

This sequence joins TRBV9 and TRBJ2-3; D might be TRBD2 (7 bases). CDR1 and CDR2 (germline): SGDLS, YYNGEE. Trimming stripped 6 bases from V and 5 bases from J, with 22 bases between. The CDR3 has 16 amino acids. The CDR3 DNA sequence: TGTGCCAGCAACAGGGCAGTGGGAGGGCCACAAGATACGCAGTATTTT. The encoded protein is CASNRAVGGPQDTQYF.

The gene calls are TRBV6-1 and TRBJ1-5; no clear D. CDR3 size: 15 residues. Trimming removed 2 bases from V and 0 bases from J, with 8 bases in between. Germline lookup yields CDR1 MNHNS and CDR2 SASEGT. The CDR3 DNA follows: TGTGCCAGCAGTGAAAACGTGTATAGCAATCAGCCCCAGCATTTT. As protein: CASSENVYSNQPQHF.

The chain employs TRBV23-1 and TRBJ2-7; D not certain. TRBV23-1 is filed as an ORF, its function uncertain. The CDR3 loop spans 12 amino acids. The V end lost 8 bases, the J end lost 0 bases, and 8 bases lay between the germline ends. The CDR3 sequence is CASRRFSYEQYF. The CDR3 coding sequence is TGCGCCAGCCGACGGTTCTCCTACGAGCAGTACTTC.

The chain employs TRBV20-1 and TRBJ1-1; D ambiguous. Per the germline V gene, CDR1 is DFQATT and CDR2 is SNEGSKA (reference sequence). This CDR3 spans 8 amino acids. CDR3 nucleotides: TGCAGGGCCTCTCAAGCTTTCTTT. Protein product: CRASQAFF.

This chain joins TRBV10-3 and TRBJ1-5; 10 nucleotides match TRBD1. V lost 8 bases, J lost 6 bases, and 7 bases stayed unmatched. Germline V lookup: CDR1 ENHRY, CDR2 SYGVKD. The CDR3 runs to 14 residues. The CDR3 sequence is CAIGPGQGFQPQHF. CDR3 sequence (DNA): TGTGCCATCGGGCCGGGACAGGGGTTTCAGCCCCAGCATTTT.